One T cell receptor beta chain is described in this entry. This sample stems from a study of control samples from healthy donors and cancer patients. Germline CDR1 and CDR2: LNHNV and YYDKDF (reference sequence). Trimming pared 5 bases from V and 8 bases from J, leaving 12 bases between. The CDR3 runs to 12 residues. Data came from immunoSEQ multiplex PCR; TCRdb stores just in-frame clones and leaves some out. The sample lists about 120,000 clones, about 88% occurring once. This chain links TRBV15 with TRBJ1-2; no clear D gene. This TCR derives from a woman in her 70s in good health. Sequenced sample: blood. Here the CDR3 reads CATSQDRTGYTF. The CDR3, as DNA: TGTGCCACCAGCCAGGATCGTACGGGCTACACCTTC.